The 2 T cell receptor beta chains presented below share a single source sample, sequenced in a study of breast tumors, draining lymph nodes, adjacent tissues. Samples came from axillary lymph nodes draining the breast cancer. TCRdb ran MiXCR on the multiplex PCR reads and lists one entry per CDR3 protein. There are 85,000 to 130,000 distinct CDR3 sequences in the sample; about 20% occur only once, and more than 0.9% lies in the top ten. Source material: axillary lymph node tissue. The receptor source for this set is a female donor with breast cancer. Some clones in this sample may be carry-over from other donors' samples.

This clonotype was counted a few times. V usage is TRBV6-2 or TRBV6-3 and J usage is TRBJ2-1; 7 positions match TRBD1. V was clipped by 6 bases and J by 9 bases; unmatched bases: 11. Germline lookup yields CDR1 MNHEY and CDR2 SVGEGT. This CDR3 region has 14 residues. CDR3 in amino acids: CASRGLGGFGEQFF. In DNA form, the CDR3 reads TGTGCCAGCAGGGGTCTAGGGGGCTTCGGTGAGCAGTTCTTC.

The V and J genes are TRBV5-6 and TRBJ1-1; 7 positions match TRBD1. This CDR3 has 17 residues. Looked up from germline, CDR1 is SGHDT and CDR2 is YYEEEE. V gave up 4 bases and J gave up 1 base; unmatched junction bases: 13. The CDR3 region has the DNA TGTGCCAGCAGCCAGGACAGGTTATTAAGAGGGAACACTGAAGCTTTCTTT. Residues: CASSQDRLLRGNTEAFF.